The clone carrying this TCR beta chain was observed once. The length of the CDR3 is 13 residues. Trimming cost V 4 bases and J 0 bases, with 9 bases left between them. Germline lookup yields CDR1 SQVTM and CDR2 ANQGSEA. The data derive from a study of blood T cell repertoires in COVID-19. The overall study: COVID-19 samples collected from the United States, Italy and Spain covered acute and convalescent phases.

The table came from immunoSEQ multiplex PCR; TCRdb's copy has only in-frame clones and leaves some out. Found here are about 35,000 clones, approximately 85% of them singletons; the top ten hold approximately 40%. The rearrangement uses TRBV29-1 and TRBJ1-1; D might be TRBD1 (6 bases). This receptor was taken from a man between 60 and 70 years old with active or convalescent COVID-19. Source material: peripheral blood. In DNA form, the CDR3 reads TGCAGCGTTGTCAGGGGAATGAACACTGAAGCTTTCTTT. Residues: CSVVRGMNTEAFF.